Described below is a single T cell receptor (beta chain) sequence and its context. Its antigen is unknown. The repertoire was sequenced with immunoSEQ multiplex PCR; TCRdb's copy has only in-frame clones and lacks some. Of under 45,000 clones detected, around 95% appear once; the ten largest clones hold around 0.35%. This record comes from a study of Tregs in tolerant kidney transplant recipients. Overall study findings and caveats: The most relevant donor-specific Treg TCRbeta repertoire apparently came from expansion with activated donor B cells. Findings come from small patient numbers and require larger validation.

The length of the CDR3 is 14 residues. Trimming stripped 1 base from V and 0 bases from J, with 5 bases between. Germline V gives CDR1 SGHRS, CDR2 YFSETQ. Source material: Tregs from blood cultured with allogeneic cells. This receptor was taken from a human donor in good health. This sequence joins TRBV5-1 and TRBJ1-3, with D tentatively TRBD1 (5 bases). The CDR3 sequence: CASSLRGSGNTIYF. The CDR3, as DNA: TGCGCCAGCAGCTTGAGGGGCTCTGGAAACACCATATATTTT.